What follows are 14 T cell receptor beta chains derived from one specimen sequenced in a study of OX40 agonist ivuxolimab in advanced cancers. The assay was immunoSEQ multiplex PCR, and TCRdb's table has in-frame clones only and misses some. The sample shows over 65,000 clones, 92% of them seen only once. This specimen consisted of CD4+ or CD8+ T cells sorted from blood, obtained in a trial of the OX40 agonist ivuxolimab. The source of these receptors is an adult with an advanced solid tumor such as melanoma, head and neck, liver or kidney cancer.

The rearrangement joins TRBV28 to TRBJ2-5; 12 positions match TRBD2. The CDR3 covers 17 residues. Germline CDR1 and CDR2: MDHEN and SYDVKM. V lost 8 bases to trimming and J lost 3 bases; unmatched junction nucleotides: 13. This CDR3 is CASFPWGLAGREETQYF. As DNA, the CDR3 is TGTGCCAGCTTCCCTTGGGGACTAGCGGGCAGGGAAGAGACCCAGTACTTC.

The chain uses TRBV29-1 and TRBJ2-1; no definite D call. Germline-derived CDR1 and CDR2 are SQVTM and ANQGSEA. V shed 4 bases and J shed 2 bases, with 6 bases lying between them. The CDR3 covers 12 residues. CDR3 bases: TGCAGCGTTGGACGGGCCTACAATGAGCAGTTCTTC. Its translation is CSVGRAYNEQFF.

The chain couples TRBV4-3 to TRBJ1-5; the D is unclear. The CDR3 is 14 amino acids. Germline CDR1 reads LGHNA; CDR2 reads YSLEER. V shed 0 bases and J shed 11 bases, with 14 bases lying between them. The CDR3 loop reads CASSQDNGERTQHF. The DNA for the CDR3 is TGCGCCAGCAGCCAAGATAACGGCGAACGGACCCAGCATTTT.

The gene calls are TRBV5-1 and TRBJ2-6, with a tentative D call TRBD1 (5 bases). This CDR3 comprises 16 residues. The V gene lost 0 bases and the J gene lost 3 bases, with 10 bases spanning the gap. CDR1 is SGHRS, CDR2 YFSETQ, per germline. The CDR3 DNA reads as TGCGCCAGCAGCTTGGATGGGGCTGGTGGGGCCAACGTCCTGACTTTC. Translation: CASSLDGAGGANVLTF.

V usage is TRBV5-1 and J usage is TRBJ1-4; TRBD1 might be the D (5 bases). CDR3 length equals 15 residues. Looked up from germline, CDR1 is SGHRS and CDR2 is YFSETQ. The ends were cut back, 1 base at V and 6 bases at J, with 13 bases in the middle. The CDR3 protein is CASSLLRGADEKLFF. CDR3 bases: TGCGCCAGCAGCTTGTTAAGGGGCGCAGATGAAAAACTGTTTTTT.

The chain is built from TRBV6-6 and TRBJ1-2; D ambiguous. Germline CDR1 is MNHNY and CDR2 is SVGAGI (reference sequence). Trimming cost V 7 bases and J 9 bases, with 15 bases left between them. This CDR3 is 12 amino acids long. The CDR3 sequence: CASKGPDGSYTF. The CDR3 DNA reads TGTGCCAGCAAAGGGCCAGACGGGAGCTACACCTTC.

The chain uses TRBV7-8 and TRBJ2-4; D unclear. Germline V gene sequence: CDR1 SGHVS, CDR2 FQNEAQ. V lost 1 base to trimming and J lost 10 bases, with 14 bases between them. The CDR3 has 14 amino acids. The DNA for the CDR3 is TGTGCCAGCAGCTTAGGTGGACCCTCTCGGATTCAGTACTTC. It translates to CASSLGGPSRIQYF.

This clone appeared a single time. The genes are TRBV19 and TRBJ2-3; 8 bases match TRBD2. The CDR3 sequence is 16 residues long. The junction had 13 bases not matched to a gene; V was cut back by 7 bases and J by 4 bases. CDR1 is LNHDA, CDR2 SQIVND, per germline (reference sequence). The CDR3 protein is CASTGGTRGRPDTQYF. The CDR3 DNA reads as TGTGCCAGTACCGGGGGGACTAGGGGCCGCCCAGATACGCAGTATTTT.

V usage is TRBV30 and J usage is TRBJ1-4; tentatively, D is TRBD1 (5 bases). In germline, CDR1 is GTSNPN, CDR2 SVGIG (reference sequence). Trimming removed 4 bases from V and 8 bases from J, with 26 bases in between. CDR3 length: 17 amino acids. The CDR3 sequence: CAWTPNGQGSFREKLFF. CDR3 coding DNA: TGTGCCTGGACCCCAAACGGCCAGGGCAGTTTCCGAGAAAAACTGTTTTTT. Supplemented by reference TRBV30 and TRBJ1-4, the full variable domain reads SQTIHQWPATLVQPVGSPLSLECTVEGTSNPNLYWYRQAAGRGLQLLFYSVGIGQISSEVPQNLSASRPQDRQFILSSKKLLLSDSGFYLCAWTPNGQGSFREKLFFGSGTQLSVL.

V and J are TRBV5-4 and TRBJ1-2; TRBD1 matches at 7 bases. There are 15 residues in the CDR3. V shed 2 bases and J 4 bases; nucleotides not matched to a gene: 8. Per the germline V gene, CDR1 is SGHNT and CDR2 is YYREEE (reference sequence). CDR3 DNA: TGTGCCAGCAGCTTACCGGGACAGTTTTTCTATGGCTACACCTTC. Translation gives CASSLPGQFFYGYTF.

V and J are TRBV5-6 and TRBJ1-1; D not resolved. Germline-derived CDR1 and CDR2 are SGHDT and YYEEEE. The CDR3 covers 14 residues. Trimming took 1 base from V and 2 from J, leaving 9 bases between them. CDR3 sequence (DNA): TGTGCCAGCAGCTTGTCTAATAGCAACACTGAAGCTTTCTTT. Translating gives CASSLSNSNTEAFF.

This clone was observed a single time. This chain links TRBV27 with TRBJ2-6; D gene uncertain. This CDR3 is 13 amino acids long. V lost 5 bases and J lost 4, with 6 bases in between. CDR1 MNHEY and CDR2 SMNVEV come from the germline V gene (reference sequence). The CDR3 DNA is TGTGCCAGCAGTCCCCTCGGGGCCAACGTCCTGACTTTC. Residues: CASSPLGANVLTF.

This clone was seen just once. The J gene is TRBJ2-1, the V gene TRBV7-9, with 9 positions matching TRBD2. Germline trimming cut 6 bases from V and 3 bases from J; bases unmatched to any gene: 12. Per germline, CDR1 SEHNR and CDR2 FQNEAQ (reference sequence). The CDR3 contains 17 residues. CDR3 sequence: CASRSGRLAAHYNEQFF. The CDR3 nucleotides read TGTGCCAGCAGGTCGGGGCGACTAGCGGCCCACTACAATGAGCAGTTCTTC.

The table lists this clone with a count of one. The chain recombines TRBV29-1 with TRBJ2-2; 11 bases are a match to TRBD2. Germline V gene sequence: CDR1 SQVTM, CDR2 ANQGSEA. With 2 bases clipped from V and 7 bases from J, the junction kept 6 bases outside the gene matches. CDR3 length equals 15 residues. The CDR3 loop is CSVELLAGVGGELFF. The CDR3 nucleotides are TGCAGCGTTGAACTACTAGCGGGAGTGGGCGGGGAGCTGTTTTTT.